The 4 T cell receptor beta chains in this list originate from one sample, sequenced in a study of graft-versus-host responses after intestinal transplantation. Clones were read by immunoSEQ multiplex PCR, and TCRdb kept only the in-frame ones, dropping some. The profile shows some 46,000 clones, less than 95% of them singletons. Specimen: PBMCs, collected roughly 51 weeks after intestinal transplant. The receptors here all came from a human patient who received an intestinal transplant, so some T cells may come from the graft donor.

This chain connects TRBV7-6 to TRBJ2-1; possible D gene TRBD2, 6 bases. Germline V gives CDR1 SGHVS, CDR2 FNYEAQ. Trimming took 7 bases from V and 4 from J, leaving 17 bases between them. The length of the CDR3 is 15 residues. The CDR3 protein is CASTGGGKNYNEQFF. The DNA of the CDR3 is TGTGCCAGCACCGGTGGGGGGAAAAATTACAATGAGCAGTTCTTC.

This rearrangement joins TRBV7-6 to TRBJ2-7; either TRBD1 or TRBD2 may supply D (6 bases each). V was cut by 2 bases and J by 3 bases, with 17 bases left in between. The CDR3 is 16 residues long. The germline V gene encodes CDR1 SGHVS and CDR2 FNYEAQ. The CDR3 sequence is CASSLNSLGGGYEQYF. CDR3 coding DNA: TGTGCCAGCAGCTTAAATAGTTTAGGGGGAGGCTACGAGCAGTACTTC.

The chain recombines TRBV9 with TRBJ2-1, with TRBD1 matching over 12 bases. The CDR3 runs 18 residues. Germline lookup yields CDR1 SGDLS and CDR2 YYNGEE. After removal of 2 bases from V and 0 bases from J, the junction contained 6 bases not matched to a gene. The CDR3 region has the DNA TGTGCCAGCAGCGTGGGACAGGGGGCCGAGTACTCCTACAATGAGCAGTTCTTC. This encodes CASSVGQGAEYSYNEQFF.

This CDR3 is CASSYSFKGSPLHF. CDR3 nucleotide sequence: TGTGCCAGCAGTTACTCGTTCAAGGGATCACCCCTCCACTTT. The J gene is TRBJ1-6, the V gene TRBV6-6; D ambiguous. Looked up from germline, CDR1 is MNHNY and CDR2 is SVGAGI (reference sequence). The germline V and J ends were trimmed by 0 bases and 10 bases, with 10 bases remaining between them. CDR3 size: 14 residues.